This T cell receptor beta chain was recorded in a study of cytomegalovirus exposure and HLA in healthy donors. Study details: Of around 400 genotyped donors, about 81% grouped in the Caucasian-associated ancestry cluster.

This clone was counted once. The antigen is undetermined. Findings of the study overall: The study put 150 or so TCR beta chains on its list as cytomegalovirus-associated. The study dropped some indistinguishable V segments, TRBV6-2 and TRBV6-3 among them. Across donors, most TCRs were seen rarely, yet some public ones were widespread.

The study ran its PCR with 60 Vbeta and 13 Jbeta primers. This table comes from immunoSEQ multiplex PCR, and its TCRdb copy is limited to in-frame clones, with some not included. The table includes about 200,000 clones, 75% to 85% detected once. The junction had 17 bases not matched to a gene; V was cut back by 5 bases and J by 9 bases. Germline CDR1 reads SNHLY; CDR2 reads FYNNEI. The CDR3 is 18 residues long. Sequenced sample: PBMCs. The rearrangement links TRBV2 to TRBJ1-6, with 9 bases aligning to TRBD1. The sequence came from a woman aged 40 to 50 in good health and CMV-seronegative. The CDR3 loop is CASSKPGQGFQGSSPLHF. The CDR3 nucleotides are TGTGCCAGCAGTAAACCGGGACAGGGATTTCAGGGGAGTTCACCCCTCCACTTT.